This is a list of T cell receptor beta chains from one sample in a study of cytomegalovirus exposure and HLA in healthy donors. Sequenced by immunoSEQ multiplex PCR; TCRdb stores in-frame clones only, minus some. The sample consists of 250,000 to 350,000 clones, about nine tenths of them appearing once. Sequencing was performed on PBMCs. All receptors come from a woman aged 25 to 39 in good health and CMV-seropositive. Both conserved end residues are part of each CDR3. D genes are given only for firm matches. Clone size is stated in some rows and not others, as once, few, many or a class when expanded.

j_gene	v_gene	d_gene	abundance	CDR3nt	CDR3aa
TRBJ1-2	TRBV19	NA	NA	TGTGCCAGTAGTGCGACCGGACGGCTTAACTATGGCTACACCTTC	CASSATGRLNYGYTF
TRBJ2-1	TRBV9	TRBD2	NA	TGTGCCAGTAGCGGGAGGATCTACAATGAGCAGTTCTTC	CASSGRIYNEQFF
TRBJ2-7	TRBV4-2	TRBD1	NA	TGTGCCAGCAGCCAGGGACGGAGGACAGGGGGCTACGAGCAGTACTTC	CASSQGRRTGGYEQYF
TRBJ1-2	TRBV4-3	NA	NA	TGCGCCAGCAGCCAAGATGGGGGTTCTTATGGCTACACCTTC	CASSQDGGSYGYTF
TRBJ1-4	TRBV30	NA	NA	TGTGCCTGGAGGGCACGGCTCGAGAGGGAAAAACTGTTTTTT	CAWRARLEREKLFF
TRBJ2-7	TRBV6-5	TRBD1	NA	TGTGCCAGCAGTTCAACGCCGGGACAGGGTACCGAGCAGTACTTC	CASSSTPGQGTEQYF
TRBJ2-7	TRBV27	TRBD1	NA	TGTGCCAGCAGAGGACCGGGACAGGGGTCCTACGAGCAGTACTTC	CASRGPGQGSYEQYF
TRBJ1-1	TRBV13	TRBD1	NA	TGTGCCAGCAGCCCCAGGGGGACAGGGCGTACTGAAGCTTTCTTT	CASSPRGTGRTEAFF
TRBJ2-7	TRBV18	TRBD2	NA	TGTGCCAGCTCACCACCGCCGGGACTAGCGGGAGAATCCGAGCAGTACTTC	CASSPPPGLAGESEQYF
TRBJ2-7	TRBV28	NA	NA	TGTGCCAGCAGTTATGGGACGACGAACTACGAGCAGTACTTC	CASSYGTTNYEQYF
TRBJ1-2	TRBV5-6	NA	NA	TGTGCCAGCAGCTTGGAGGGACCCTATGGCTACACCTTC	CASSLEGPYGYTF
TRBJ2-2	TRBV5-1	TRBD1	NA	TGCGCCAGCAGCTTGCTAGGGGGCTCTCGGGAGCTGTTTTTT	CASSLLGGSRELFF
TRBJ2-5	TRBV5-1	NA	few	TGCGCCAGCAGCTTGGAACCGGGAGAGACCCAGTACTTC	CASSLEPGETQYF
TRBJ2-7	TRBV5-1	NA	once	TGCGCCAGCAGCTTGGCCAAGGGGAGCTCCTACGAGCAGTACTTC	CASSLAKGSSYEQYF
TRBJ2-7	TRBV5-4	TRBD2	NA	TGTGCCAGCATGGCTAGCGGCTCCTACGAGCAGTACTTC	CASMASGSYEQYF
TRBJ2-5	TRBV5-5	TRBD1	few	TGTGCCAGCAGCTCCCTCTTGATACCGGGACAGGGGGCACTCGAGACCCAGTACTTC	CASSSLLIPGQGALETQYF
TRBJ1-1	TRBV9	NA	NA	TGTGCCAGCAGCGTAGAAGGCAGGGGAGGAACTGAAGCTTTCTTT	CASSVEGRGGTEAFF
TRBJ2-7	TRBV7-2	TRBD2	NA	TGTGCCAGCAGCTCCGACGGGGGGTCGAGCTCCTACGAGCAGTACTTC	CASSSDGGSSSYEQYF
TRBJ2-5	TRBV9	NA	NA	TGTGCCAGCAGCACAGGGAACCAAGAGACCCAGTACTTC	CASSTGNQETQYF
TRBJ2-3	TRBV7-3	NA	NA	TGTGCCAGCAGCTTAGACCCTGGGGCAGATACGCAGTATTTT	CASSLDPGADTQYF
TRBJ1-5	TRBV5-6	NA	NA	TGTGCCAGCAGCTATAATGGGGGCAATCAGCCCCAGCATTTT	CASSYNGGNQPQHF
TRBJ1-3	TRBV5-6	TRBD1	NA	TGTGCCAGCAGCTTGGCGGGACAGGTGGTAGACACCATATATTTT	CASSLAGQVVDTIYF
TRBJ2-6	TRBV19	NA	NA	TGTGCCAGTAGTCCATCCTGGGCCAACGTCCTGACTTTC	CASSPSWANVLTF
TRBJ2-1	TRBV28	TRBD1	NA	TGTGCCAGCACCTCCGACAGGGAGACCTACAATGAGCAGTTCTTC	CASTSDRETYNEQFF
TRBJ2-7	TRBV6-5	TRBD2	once	TGTGCCAGCAGTTCATTCATCGGGACTAGCGGTTACGAGCAGTACTTC	CASSSFIGTSGYEQYF
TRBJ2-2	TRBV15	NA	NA	TGTGCCACCAGCAGAGAGAAGAGCGGGCTAGGCGGGGAGCTGTTTTTT	CATSREKSGLGGELFF
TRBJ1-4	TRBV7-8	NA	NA	TGTGCCAGCAGCCAAACTCGGGGCCCTGCAACTAATGAAAAACTGTTTTTT	CASSQTRGPATNEKLFF
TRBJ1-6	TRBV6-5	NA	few	TGTGCCAGCAGTTATGAATTGGACAGATCATCACCCCTCCACTTT	CASSYELDRSSPLHF
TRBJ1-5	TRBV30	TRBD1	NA	TGTGCCTGGAGCCGAGTAGGGGAGAGACAGGGACTGGTCAATCAGCCCCAGCATTTT	CAWSRVGERQGLVNQPQHF
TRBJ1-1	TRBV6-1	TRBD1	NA	TGTGCCAGTTGCAGGGGGCAGAACACTGAAGCTTTCTTT	CASCRGQNTEAFF
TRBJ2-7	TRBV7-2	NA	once	TGTGCCAGCAGCTTAGATTATGCATCCTACGAGCAGTACTTC	CASSLDYASYEQYF
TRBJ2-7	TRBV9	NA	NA	TGTGCCAGCAGCCCCCTCGGGAGCTCCTACGAGCAGTACTTC	CASSPLGSSYEQYF
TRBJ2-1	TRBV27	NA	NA	TGTGCCAGCAGCAGAACCAGCTCCTACAATGAGCAGTTCTTC	CASSRTSSYNEQFF
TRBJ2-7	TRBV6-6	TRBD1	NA	TGTGCCAGCAGTCTAACAGGGGACTACGAGCAGTACTTC	CASSLTGDYEQYF
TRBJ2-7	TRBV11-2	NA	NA	TGTGCCAGCAGCCCTAGATACAGCCCCTACGAGCAGTACTTC	CASSPRYSPYEQYF
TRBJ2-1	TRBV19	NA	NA	TGTGCCAGTAGTATAGCCCATGAGCAGTTCTTC	CASSIAHEQFF
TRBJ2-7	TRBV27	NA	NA	TGTGCCAGCAGTTTATGGGTCGAAAGAGAGCAGTACTTC	CASSLWVEREQYF
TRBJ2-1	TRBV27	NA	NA	TGTGCCAGCAGTCCCGGGACCTACACTAACAATGAGCAGTTCTTC	CASSPGTYTNNEQFF
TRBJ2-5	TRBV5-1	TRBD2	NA	TGCGCCAGCAGCTTGGGTACAACCAGAGCGGGAGTAGGGGAGACCCAGTACTTC	CASSLGTTRAGVGETQYF
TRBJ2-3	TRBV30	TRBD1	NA	TGTGCCTGGAGCCTAAACCGGGACAGCTCCACAGATACGCAGTATTTT	CAWSLNRDSSTDTQYF
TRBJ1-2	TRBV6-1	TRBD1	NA	TGTGCCAGCAGTGAAGGGGAGGACAGGGTCGACTATGGCTACACCTTC	CASSEGEDRVDYGYTF
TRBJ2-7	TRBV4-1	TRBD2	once	TGCGCCAGCAGCCAAGAGGGACTAGCGGGGACCTCCTACGAGCAGTACTTC	CASSQEGLAGTSYEQYF
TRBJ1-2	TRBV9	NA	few	TGTGCCAGCAGCGCAGACCGTGGCTACACCTTC	CASSADRGYTF
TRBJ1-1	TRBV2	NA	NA	TGTGCCAGCAGGCCGGACGTTGGGGTGAACACTGAAGCTTTCTTT	CASRPDVGVNTEAFF
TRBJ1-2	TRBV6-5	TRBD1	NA	TGTGTCAGCAAACCCGGACAGGGGTTTTATGGCTACACCTTC	CVSKPGQGFYGYTF
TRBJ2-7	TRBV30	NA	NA	TGTGCCTGGAAAAATGGGGGGAGCGTACCCTACGAGCAGTACTTC	CAWKNGGSVPYEQYF
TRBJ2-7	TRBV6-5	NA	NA	TGTGCCAGCAGTTACTCGGCGGGGAACTACGAGCAGTACTTC	CASSYSAGNYEQYF
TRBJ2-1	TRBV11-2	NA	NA	TGTGCCAGCAGCTTAATCGGCAGGCCCTACAATGAGCAGTTCTTC	CASSLIGRPYNEQFF
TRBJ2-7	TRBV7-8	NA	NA	TGTGCCAGCAGCCCACTCGGTTGGACAGAGCAGTACTTC	CASSPLGWTEQYF
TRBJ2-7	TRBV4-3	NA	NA	TGCGCCAGCAGCCAAGGAGGCGGGATCCCCTACGAGCAGTACTTC	CASSQGGGIPYEQYF
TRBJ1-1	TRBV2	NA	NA	TGTGCCAGCACCGAGGGGTTGCCTGAAGCTTTCTTT	CASTEGLPEAFF
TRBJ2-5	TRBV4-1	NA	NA	TGCGCCAGCAGCCAAGATCTTCTTACGGCTACCTACCAAGAGACCCAGTACTTC	CASSQDLLTATYQETQYF
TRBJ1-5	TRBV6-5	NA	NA	TGTGCCAGCAGTTCCTATAGCAATCAGCCCCAGCATTTT	CASSSYSNQPQHF
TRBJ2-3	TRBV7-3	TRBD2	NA	TGTGCCAGCAGCTTAACGACCGGGACTAGCGGGGGGGTGGACACAGATACGCAGTATTTT	CASSLTTGTSGGVDTDTQYF
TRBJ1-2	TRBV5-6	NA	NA	TGTGCCAGCAGCACTGGGACAACTTATGGCTACACCTTC	CASSTGTTYGYTF
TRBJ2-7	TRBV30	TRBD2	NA	TGTGCCTGGAGTGTAAGTTGGACTAGCGGGCCTAGCTCCTACGAGCAGTACTTC	CAWSVSWTSGPSSYEQYF
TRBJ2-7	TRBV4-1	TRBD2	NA	TGCGCCAGCAGCCAAATAGCGGGATCCCCCTACGAGCAGTACTTC	CASSQIAGSPYEQYF
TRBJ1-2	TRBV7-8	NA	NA	TGTGCCAGCAGCGAGCGGACACTAGTCCTAAACTATGGCTACACCTTC	CASSERTLVLNYGYTF
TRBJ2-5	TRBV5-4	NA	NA	TGTGCCAGCAGCTTCAGGGACGTGGATGAGACCCAGTACTTC	CASSFRDVDETQYF